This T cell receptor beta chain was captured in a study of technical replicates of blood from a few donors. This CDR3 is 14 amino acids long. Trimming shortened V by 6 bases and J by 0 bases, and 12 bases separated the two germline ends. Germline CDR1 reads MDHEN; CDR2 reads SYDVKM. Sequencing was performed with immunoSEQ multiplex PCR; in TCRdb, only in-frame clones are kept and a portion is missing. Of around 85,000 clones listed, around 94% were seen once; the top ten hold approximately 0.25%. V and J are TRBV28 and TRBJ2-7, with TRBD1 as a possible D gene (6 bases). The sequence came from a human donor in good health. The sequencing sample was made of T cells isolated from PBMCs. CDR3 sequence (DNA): TGTGCCAGCAGCGGACAGAAGATCTCCTACGAGCAGTACTTC. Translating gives CASSGQKISYEQYF.